Presented here are 32 T cell receptor beta chains from one specimen sequenced in a study of radiotherapy plus CTLA-4 blockade in lung cancer. Data came from immunoSEQ multiplex PCR; TCRdb stores just in-frame clones and leaves some out. Here the sample spans approximately 90,000 clones, around 82% being singletons. The specimen was peripheral blood, collected from a patient treated with radiotherapy plus ipilimumab. These receptors came from a human donor with non-small cell lung cancer who had stable disease on radiotherapy plus ipilimumab.

The V call is TRBV9, the J call TRBJ2-7, with D perhaps given as TRBD1 or TRBD2 (5 bases each). The CDR3 consists of 14 residues. V lost 0 bases and J 0 bases, leaving 7 bases between the germline ends. From germline, CDR1 is SGDLS and CDR2 YYNGEE. Here the CDR3 DNA reads TGTGCCAGCAGCGTAGAAGGGACCTCCTACGAGCAGTACTTC. Translating it yields CASSVEGTSYEQYF.

This clone was observed a few times. The V gene is TRBV11-2, the J gene TRBJ2-7; maybe TRBD2 (6 bases). Germline values: CDR1 SGHAT, CDR2 FQNNGV. The V end was cut by 5 bases, the J end by 7 bases, with 18 bases between. CDR3 size: 14 residues. In DNA form, the CDR3 reads TGTGCCAGCAGCCCAGGACGGGGGTCTGTAGAGCAGTACTTC. Translated, it gives CASSPGRGSVEQYF.

V gene TRBV27 combines with J gene TRBJ2-3; TRBD2 matches at 11 bases. The length of the CDR3 is 15 residues. J gave up 6 bases and V 6 bases, and 8 bases lay outside the gene matches. Germline loops: CDR1 MNHEY, CDR2 SMNVEV (reference sequence). CDR3 region: CASREPSGRMDTQYF. Written as DNA, the CDR3 is TGTGCCAGCAGGGAGCCTAGCGGGAGGATGGATACGCAGTATTTT.

V gene TRBV6-6 combines with J gene TRBJ1-1; the D is unclear. V lost 2 bases and J 3 bases, leaving 7 bases between the germline ends. The length of the CDR3 is 13 residues. Germline V gene lookup returns CDR1 MNHNY and CDR2 SVGAGI (reference sequence). The CDR3 region is CASSYPGHTEAFF. The CDR3 region has the DNA TGTGCCAGCAGTTACCCCGGGCACACTGAAGCTTTCTTT.

This chain joins TRBV9 and TRBJ2-3, with 7 bases that match TRBD1. This CDR3 is 15 amino acids long. The V segment lost 6 bases and the J segment 5 bases; nucleotides outside the gene matches: 12. CDR1 and CDR2 from the germline V gene are SGDLS and YYNGEE. The CDR3 loop reads CASNPVGAGGDTQYF. The CDR3 nucleotides read TGTGCCAGCAACCCTGTGGGGGCAGGGGGAGATACGCAGTATTTT.

The chain recombines TRBV7-3 with TRBJ2-3; 11 bases agree with TRBD2. Per germline, CDR1 SGHTA and CDR2 FQGTGA. This CDR3 comprises 17 residues. Trimming removed 1 base from V and 4 bases from J; junction bases left unmatched: 7. Here the CDR3 DNA reads TGTGCCAGCAGCTTAAGGGGCGGGACTAGCGGAGCAGATACGCAGTATTTT. Protein sequence: CASSLRGGTSGADTQYF.

The chain recombines TRBV25-1 with TRBJ2-2; tentatively, D is TRBD2 (6 bases). From germline, CDR1 is MGHDK and CDR2 SYGVNS. Between the trimmed V and J ends, which lost 6 bases and 13 bases, there was a span of 9 bases. The CDR3 is 10 amino acids. The CDR3 sequence: CASRGAGLFF. The DNA for the CDR3 is TGTGCCAGCAGGGGAGCGGGGCTGTTTTTT.

This chain links TRBV5-4 with TRBJ1-2, with 8 bases that match TRBD1. Germline V CDR1 and CDR2: SGHNT, YYREEE (reference sequence). The V segment lost 2 bases and the J segment 8 bases; nucleotides outside the gene matches: 5. The length of the CDR3 is 13 residues. The CDR3 loop reads CASSFRQGQGYTF. The CDR3 DNA reads TGTGCCAGCAGCTTTAGACAGGGGCAAGGCTACACCTTC.

This chain links TRBV19 with TRBJ2-7; 8 positions match TRBD1. The CDR3 length is 14 residues. Germline assignment: CDR1 LNHDA and CDR2 SQIVND (reference sequence). With V trimmed by 6 bases and J by 4 bases, 8 bases remained unmatched. The CDR3 nucleotides are TGTGCCAGTAGAGACCCGGACAGGGAATACGAGCAGTACTTC. Amino acid sequence: CASRDPDREYEQYF.

The chain carries TRBV19 and TRBJ2-3; 7 bases are a match to TRBD2. Germline V gives CDR1 LNHDA, CDR2 SQIVND (reference sequence). J gave up 1 base and V 6 bases, and 4 bases lay outside the gene matches. CDR3 length: 14 residues. The CDR3 coding sequence is TGTGCCAGTAGAGAGACTAGCCGCACAGATACGCAGTATTTT. Its translation is CASRETSRTDTQYF.

CDR3 protein: CARQGPYNEQFF. The DNA for the CDR3 is TGTGCCCGGCAGGGACCCTACAATGAGCAGTTCTTC. The rearrangement links TRBV2 to TRBJ2-1; D assignment may be TRBD1 or TRBD2 (5 bases each). Deletions cut 11 bases from V and 2 bases from J, with 10 bases between. This CDR3 has 12 amino acids. In germline, CDR1 is SNHLY, CDR2 FYNNEI.

The chain is built from TRBV6-6 and TRBJ2-1; D is possibly TRBD2 (7 bases). The V and J ends lost 0 bases and 5 bases respectively, with 14 bases between them. The CDR3 runs 16 residues. Looked up from germline, CDR1 is MNHNY and CDR2 is SVGAGI (reference sequence). As DNA, the CDR3 is TGTGCCAGCAGTTACTCAGGGCGGGGGCACAACAATGAGCAGTTCTTC. Encoded protein: CASSYSGRGHNNEQFF.

The genes are TRBV6-1 and TRBJ2-2; 14 bases fit TRBD2. The V segment lost 4 bases and the J segment 6 bases; nucleotides outside the gene matches: 4. Germline CDR1 reads MNHNS; CDR2 reads SASEGT. The CDR3 extends over 16 amino acids. The CDR3 nucleotides are TGTGCCAGCAGTGGTCGGACTAGCGGGGGGTCCGGGGAGCTGTTTTTT. This sequence encodes CASSGRTSGGSGELFF.

The chain has TRBV9 and TRBJ1-4; 7 bases line up with TRBD1. Trimming removed 4 bases from V and 4 bases from J; junction bases left unmatched: 7. The CDR3 spans 15 residues. Germline CDR1 is SGDLS and CDR2 is YYNGEE. The CDR3, as DNA: TGTGCCAGCAGCTTCCGGGACAGTGTTAATGAAAAACTGTTTTTT. Protein: CASSFRDSVNEKLFF.

This sequence joins TRBV7-2 and TRBJ1-1, with 8 bases identical to TRBD1. Germline CDR1 reads SGHTA; CDR2 reads FQGNSA. This CDR3 is 14 amino acids long. The V segment lost 4 bases and the J segment 6 bases; nucleotides outside the gene matches: 7. DNA for the CDR3: TGTGCCAGCAGCTCCCCATACAGGGGGGCTGAAGCTTTCTTT. It translates to CASSSPYRGAEAFF.

J is TRBJ1-2 and V is TRBV7-6; D is undetermined. The germline CDR1 and CDR2 sequences are SGHVS and FNYEAQ. There are 13 residues in the CDR3. The germline V and J ends were trimmed by 1 base and 3 bases, with 6 bases remaining between them. DNA for the CDR3: TGTGCCAGCAGCTTAGGATCTCACTATGGCTACACCTTC. Protein sequence: CASSLGSHYGYTF. The full variable domain, rest sourced from reference TRBV7-6 and TRBJ1-2, is GAGVSQSPRYKVTKRGQDVALRCDPISGHVSLYWYRQALGQGPEFLTYFNYEAQQDKSGLPNDRFSAERPEGSISTLTIQRTEQRDSAMYRCASSLGSHYGYTFGSGTRLTVV.

CDR3 amino acids: CASSLREGGPSYEQYF. CDR3 nucleotide sequence: TGTGCCAGCAGCTTAAGGGAGGGGGGACCATCCTACGAGCAGTACTTC. This sequence joins TRBV11-2 and TRBJ2-7, with D possibly TRBD2 on 7 matching bases. This CDR3 has 16 amino acids. The germline V gene encodes CDR1 SGHAT and CDR2 FQNNGV. Trimming removed 2 bases at V and 1 base at J, with 15 bases between.

V gene TRBV29-1 combines with J gene TRBJ1-3; D remains unclear. Germline lookup yields CDR1 SQVTM and CDR2 ANQGSEA. This CDR3 region has 10 residues. Trimming cost V 7 bases and J 8 bases, with 9 bases left between them. The CDR3 DNA reads TGCAGCGCGAAGCGGGACACCATATATTTT. Translated: CSAKRDTIYF.

The V and J genes are TRBV7-2 and TRBJ1-4, with no clear D. V dropped 2 bases and J dropped 4 bases, with 8 bases sitting between them. The CDR3 runs to 14 residues. The germline V gene has CDR1 SGHTA and CDR2 FQGNSA. The CDR3 reads CASSLTGSNEKLFF. In DNA form, the CDR3 reads TGTGCCAGCAGCTTAACTGGGAGTAATGAAAAACTGTTTTTT.

V and J are TRBV30 and TRBJ1-1; D unresolved. Germline V gene data show CDR1 as GTSNPN and CDR2 as SVGIG (reference sequence). Trimming shortened V by 4 bases and J by 6 bases, and 15 bases separated the two germline ends. The CDR3 is made up of 13 amino acids. CDR3 protein: CAWMPAWVAEAFF. The CDR3 bases are TGTGCCTGGATGCCGGCGTGGGTCGCTGAAGCTTTCTTT.

This chain uses TRBV6-1 with TRBJ2-7, with TRBD1 as a possible D gene (5 bases). The germline V gene has CDR1 MNHNS and CDR2 SASEGT. The CDR3 extends over 11 amino acids. The V gene lost 8 bases and the J gene lost 7 bases, with 12 bases spanning the gap. This CDR3 is CASWQGGEQYF. CDR3 bases: TGTGCCAGCTGGCAGGGCGGTGAGCAGTACTTC.

The CDR3 coding sequence is TGTGCCAGCACCTCAGGTCGGCGGGGGGGCTTCTCCTACGAGCAGTACTTC. Its translation is CASTSGRRGGFSYEQYF. The rearrangement joins TRBV18 to TRBJ2-7; 9 nucleotides match TRBD2. Germline V gene data show CDR1 as KGHSH and CDR2 as LQKENI. CDR3 length equals 17 residues. The ends lost 8 bases at V and 0 bases at J; junction bases unmatched: 14.

This chain joins TRBV11-1 and TRBJ2-6; D ambiguous. Germline assignment: CDR1 SGHAT and CDR2 FQDESV (reference sequence). CDR3 size: 17 residues. Trimming cost V 2 bases and J 0 bases, with 11 bases left between them. The CDR3 spells CASSLSVKSSGANVLTF. The CDR3 DNA reads as TGTGCCAGCAGCTTATCGGTAAAAAGCTCTGGGGCCAACGTCCTGACTTTC.

This rearrangement joins TRBV5-1 to TRBJ2-2; 8 nucleotides agree with TRBD1. CDR3 size: 14 residues. V gave up 6 bases and J gave up 4 bases; unmatched junction bases: 5. The germline CDR1 and CDR2 sequences are SGHRS and YFSETQ. CDR3 amino acids: CASTSQGGTGELFF. In DNA, the CDR3 is TGCGCCAGCACATCACAGGGGGGCACCGGGGAGCTGTTTTTT.

CDR3 residues: CASSLTAGGNNEQFF. CDR3 DNA: TGCGCCAGCAGCTTGACGGCAGGGGGGAACAATGAGCAGTTCTTC. The chain carries TRBV5-1 and TRBJ2-1; the D gene is possibly TRBD1 (7 bases). This CDR3 has 15 amino acids. Germline CDR1 reads SGHRS; CDR2 reads YFSETQ. V lost 1 base, J lost 5 bases, and 13 bases lay in between. The complete variable domain, with remaining parts taken from reference TRBV5-1 and TRBJ2-1, reads KAGVTQTPRYLIKTRGQQVTLSCSPISGHRSVSWYQQTPGQGLQFLFEYFSETQRNKGNFPGRFSGRQFSNSRSEMNVSTLELGDSALYLCASSLTAGGNNEQFFGPGTRLTVL.

This clone was counted only a few times. This chain joins TRBV10-3 and TRBJ2-3; D may be TRBD2 (6 bases). CDR1 and CDR2 (germline): ENHRY, SYGVKD. Trimming stripped 4 bases from V and 4 bases from J, with 9 bases between. CDR3 length: 13 amino acids. The CDR3 nucleotides read TGTGCCATCAGTGGCAGGGACTCAGATACGCAGTATTTT. This encodes CAISGRDSDTQYF.

This clone was recorded only once. The chain couples TRBV6-6 to TRBJ1-2; 8 bases fit TRBD1. Germline trimming cut 4 bases from V and 4 bases from J; bases unmatched to any gene: 5. Germline V gene lookup returns CDR1 MNHNY and CDR2 SVGAGI (reference sequence). The CDR3 runs to 14 residues. The chain's CDR3 is CASSSTGESYGYTF. For the CDR3, the DNA is TGTGCCAGCAGTTCGACAGGGGAGTCCTATGGCTACACCTTC.

The count of this clone is one. This chain uses TRBV29-1 with TRBJ2-2, with TRBD1 matching over 7 bases. This CDR3 spans 14 amino acids. Per the germline V gene, CDR1 is SQVTM and CDR2 is ANQGSEA. CDR3 in amino acids: CSVSSTGYTGELFF. CDR3 in DNA: TGCAGTGTATCCTCGACAGGGTACACCGGGGAGCTGTTTTTT.

The chain carries TRBV28 and TRBJ2-1; D uncertain. Trimming cost V 3 bases and J 4 bases, with 16 bases left between them. The CDR3 is 16 residues long. Germline V gene lookup returns CDR1 MDHEN and CDR2 SYDVKM. The CDR3 DNA reads TGTGCCAGCAGTTTTCACAGCAACCCTCCTTACAATGAGCAGTTCTTC. Protein sequence: CASSFHSNPPYNEQFF.

The chain links TRBV7-3 to TRBJ1-1; unclear D gene. Trimming took off 2 bases at V and 7 bases at J, with 8 bases between the two ends. Germline loops: CDR1 SGHTA, CDR2 FQGTGA. The CDR3 has 12 amino acids. CDR3 sequence: CASSLGIHEAFF. The DNA for the CDR3 is TGTGCCAGCAGCTTAGGGATTCATGAAGCTTTCTTT.

This chain connects TRBV6-5 to TRBJ1-1; a weak D match, TRBD1 (5 bases). The CDR3 covers 14 residues. CDR1 and CDR2 (germline): MNHEY, SVGAGI. Trimming left V 4 bases short and J 1 base short, with 10 bases between. In DNA, the CDR3 is TGTGCCAGCAGTTCCCTGGACAAGAACACTGAAGCTTTCTTT. Encoded protein: CASSSLDKNTEAFF.

This rearrangement joins TRBV5-1 to TRBJ1-5; D may be TRBD1 (5 bases). V was pared by 1 base and J by 2 bases, with 10 bases between. Germline CDR1 is SGHRS and CDR2 is YFSETQ. This CDR3 is built from 15 residues. The CDR3 protein is CASSLRGAGNQPQHF. In nucleotides, the CDR3 is TGCGCCAGCAGCTTGAGAGGGGCAGGCAATCAGCCCCAGCATTTT.